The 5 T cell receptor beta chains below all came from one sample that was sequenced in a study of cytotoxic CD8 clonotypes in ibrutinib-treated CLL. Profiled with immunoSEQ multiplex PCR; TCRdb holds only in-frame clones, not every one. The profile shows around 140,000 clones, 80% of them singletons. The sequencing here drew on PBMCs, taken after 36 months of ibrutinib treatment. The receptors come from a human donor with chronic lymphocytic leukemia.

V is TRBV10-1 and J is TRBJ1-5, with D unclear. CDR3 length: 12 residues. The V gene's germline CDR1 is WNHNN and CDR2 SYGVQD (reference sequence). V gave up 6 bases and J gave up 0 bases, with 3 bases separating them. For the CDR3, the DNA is TGCGCCAGCAGAGATAGCAATCAGCCCCAGCATTTT. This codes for CASRDSNQPQHF.

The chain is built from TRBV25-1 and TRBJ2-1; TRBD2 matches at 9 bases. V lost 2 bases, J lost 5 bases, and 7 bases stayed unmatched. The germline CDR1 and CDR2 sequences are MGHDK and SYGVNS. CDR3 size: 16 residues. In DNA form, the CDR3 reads TGTGCCAGCAGTGAACGCGGACTAGCGCGCGACAATGAGCAGTTCTTC. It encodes CASSERGLARDNEQFF.

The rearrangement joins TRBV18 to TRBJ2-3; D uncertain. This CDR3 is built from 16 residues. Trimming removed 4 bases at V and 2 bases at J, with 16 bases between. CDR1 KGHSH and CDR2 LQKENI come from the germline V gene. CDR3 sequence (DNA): TGTGCCAGCTCACGAAGGCCAAACATCTCCACAGATACGCAGTATTTT. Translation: CASSRRPNISTDTQYF.

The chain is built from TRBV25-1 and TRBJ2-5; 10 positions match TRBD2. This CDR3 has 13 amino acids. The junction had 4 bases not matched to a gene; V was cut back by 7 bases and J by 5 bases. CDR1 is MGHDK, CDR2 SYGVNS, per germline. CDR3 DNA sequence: TGTGCCAGCAAAGCGGGAGGGTTGGAGACCCAGTACTTC. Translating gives CASKAGGLETQYF.

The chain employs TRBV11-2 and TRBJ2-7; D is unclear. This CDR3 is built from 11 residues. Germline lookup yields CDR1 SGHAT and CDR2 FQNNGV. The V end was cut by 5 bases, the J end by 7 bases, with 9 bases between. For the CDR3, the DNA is TGTGCCAGCAGCCTCCGAAAAGAGCAGTACTTC. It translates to CASSLRKEQYF. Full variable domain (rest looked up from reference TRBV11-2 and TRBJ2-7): EAGVAQSPRYKIIEKRQSVAFWCNPISGHATLYWYQQILGQGPKLLIQFQNNGVVDDSQLPKDRFSAERLKGVDSTLKIQPAKLEDSAVYLCASSLRKEQYFGPGTRLTVT.